The 5 T cell receptor beta chains listed next were all sequenced from one sample in a study of blood T cell repertoires in COVID-19. The assay was immunoSEQ multiplex PCR, and TCRdb's table has in-frame clones only and misses some. The data contain over 200,000 clones, 80% to 90% of them singletons. The material sequenced was peripheral blood. Every receptor here comes from a man aged 25 to 40 with COVID-19, enrolled during active disease.

V gene TRBV6-6 combines with J gene TRBJ2-7; D not resolved. Germline values: CDR1 MNHNY, CDR2 SVGAGI (reference sequence). V was clipped by 4 bases and J by 7 bases, with 11 bases between them. CDR3 size: 12 residues. The CDR3 loop reads CASSFTSFEQYF. The CDR3 bases are TGTGCCAGCAGTTTTACATCGTTTGAGCAGTACTTC.

The chain joins TRBV19 to TRBJ2-5; the match to TRBD1 covers 8 bases. The V and J ends lost 3 bases and 4 bases, in that order; junction bases with no gene match: 4. Germline V gene data show CDR1 as LNHDA and CDR2 as SQIVND (reference sequence). The CDR3 spans 14 residues. The CDR3 coding sequence is TGTGCCAGTAGTATTAACGGACAGGGAGAGACCCAGTACTTC. Its protein product is CASSINGQGETQYF.

The V call is TRBV6-2 or TRBV6-3, the J call TRBJ1-5; 8 nucleotides match TRBD1. This CDR3 region has 16 residues. V was clipped by 2 bases and J by 0 bases; unmatched bases: 3. From germline, CDR1 is MNHEY and CDR2 SVGEGT. CDR3 nucleotide sequence: TGTGCCAGCAGTTACGGACAGGGTTTTAGCAATCAGCCCCAGCATTTT. Residues: CASSYGQGFSNQPQHF.

The V and J genes are TRBV5-1 and TRBJ1-1; D may be TRBD1 (6 bases). CDR3 size: 15 residues. Germline values: CDR1 SGHRS, CDR2 YFSETQ. Trimming left V 4 bases short and J 0 bases short, with 13 bases between. CDR3 coding DNA: TGCGCCAGCAGCCGGACCGGACAGCTGAACACTGAAGCTTTCTTT. Translated: CASSRTGQLNTEAFF.

The gene calls are TRBV6-5 and TRBJ1-1; the match to TRBD1 covers 11 bases. The CDR3 is made up of 16 amino acids. Trimming took 4 bases from V and 10 from J; bases not matched to a gene: 14. CDR1 is MNHEY, CDR2 SVGAGI, per germline. CDR3 sequence (DNA): TGTGCCAGCAGTTCGCCGCGGACAGGGGGCACCGAAGGAGCTTTCTTT. This codes for CASSSPRTGGTEGAFF.